Sequencing of this T cell receptor (beta chain) was carried out in a study of cytomegalovirus exposure and HLA in healthy donors. Across the study: In a later analysis, the roughly 130 validation repertoires were reported to have used the same platform as the roughly 700 first-cohort repertoires. Study results and limitations: The finding came from a later analysis; first-cohort TCR clusters tended to co-occur in the 110 or so validation repertoires.

This clone was seen just once. Its antigen is not identified. The CDR3 length is 19 residues. The V end lost 1 base, the J end lost 1 base, and 21 bases lay between the germline ends. The germline V gene has CDR1 SGHKS and CDR2 YYEKEE (reference sequence). TCRdb's copy holds only in-frame clones and misses some; the assay was immunoSEQ multiplex PCR. The sample holds more than 85,000 clones; 93% are singletons and the top ten take 1% to 1.4%. This TCR derives from a woman in her twenties or thirties in good health and CMV-seropositive. What was sequenced was PBMCs. The rearrangement joins TRBV5-5 to TRBJ1-3; D remains ambiguous. CDR3 bases: TGTGCCAGCAGCTTGACCTCCGGGTCCCCGAGACTATCTGGAAACACCATATATTTT. This encodes CASSLTSGSPRLSGNTIYF. Full variable domain (outside the CDR3, taken from reference TRBV5-5 and TRBJ1-3): DAGVTQSPTHLIKTRGQQVTLRCSPISGHKSVSWYQQVLGQGPQFIFQYYEKEERGRGNFPDRFSARQFPNYSSELNVNALLLGDSALYLCASSLTSGSPRLSGNTIYFGEGSWLTVV.